The 9 T cell receptor beta chains given below trace back to one sample, sequenced in a study of CD8 T cells in ankylosing spondylitis. One entry per CDR3 protein, called by TCRdb with MiXCR from the 5' RACE reads. Among roughly 97,000 distinct CDR3 sequences listed, roughly 8% were seen once. Input material: blood, either unsorted or a sorted T cell fraction (not recorded which). These receptors all come from a male donor with ankylosing spondylitis or in good health (not recorded which).

Many counts were recorded for this clonotype. The chain recombines TRBV9 with TRBJ2-1; D may be TRBD2 (6 bases). Trimming took off 7 bases at V and 9 bases at J, with 20 bases between the two ends. CDR3 length equals 14 residues. Germline V lookup: CDR1 SGDLS, CDR2 YYNGEE. The CDR3 region is CASGPLAATAEQFF. CDR3 sequence (DNA): TGTGCCAGCGGACCTTTAGCGGCTACGGCTGAGCAGTTCTTC.

This clonotype was seen many times. The chain carries TRBV20-1 and TRBJ2-3; no definite D call. The V gene's germline CDR1 is DFQATT and CDR2 SNEGSKA (reference sequence). V lost 2 bases and J lost 7, with 19 bases in between. This CDR3 has 15 amino acids. This chain's CDR3 is CSARRTLRTHNTQYF. The DNA of the CDR3 is TGCAGTGCTAGAAGGACGCTACGGACCCACAATACGCAGTATTTT.

This clonotype was detected ten times or more. V usage is TRBV20-1 and J usage is TRBJ2-1, with D possibly TRBD2 on 5 matching bases. The germline V and J ends were trimmed by 1 base and 4 bases, with 11 bases remaining between them. The CDR3 has 14 residues. Germline V CDR1 and CDR2: DFQATT, SNEGSKA (reference sequence). The CDR3 spells CSARGTGRYNEQFF. Written as DNA, the CDR3 is TGCAGTGCTAGAGGGACTGGACGGTACAATGAGCAGTTCTTC.

This clonotype has ten or more counts. The chain couples TRBV29-1 to TRBJ2-5; D may correspond to TRBD1 or TRBD2 (5 bases each). V lost 4 bases, J lost 2 bases, and 23 bases lay in between. CDR3 length: 17 amino acids. CDR1 SQVTM and CDR2 ANQGSEA come from the germline V gene. The DNA for the CDR3 is TGCAGCGTTGCGTCGGGACGCTTAACACCGGGTCAAGAGACCCAGTACTTC. Translating gives CSVASGRLTPGQETQYF. Based on the CDR3 plus reference TRBV29-1 and TRBJ2-5, the full variable domain is SAVISQKPSRDICQRGTSLTIQCQVDSQVTMMFWYRQQPGQSLTLIATANQGSEATYESGFVIDKFPISRPNLTFSTLTVSNMSPEDSSIYLCSVASGRLTPGQETQYFGPGTRLLVL.

This clonotype was seen at least ten times. This sequence joins TRBV5-4 and TRBJ1-1; no clear D. The CDR3 runs to 14 residues. Germline CDR1 is SGHNT and CDR2 is YYREEE (reference sequence). Trimming took 0 bases from V and 1 from J, leaving 7 bases between them. CDR3 amino acids: CASSLVAGNTEAFF. In DNA, the CDR3 is TGTGCCAGCAGCTTGGTCGCTGGGAACACTGAAGCTTTCTTT.

This clonotype was found a few times. The chain has TRBV7-2 and TRBJ2-1; 13 positions agree with TRBD2. The germline V gene has CDR1 SGHTA and CDR2 FQGNSA. The CDR3 sequence is 15 residues long. The V segment lost 4 bases and the J segment 5 bases; nucleotides outside the gene matches: 2. The CDR3: CASSWGLAGNNEQFF. As DNA, the CDR3 is TGTGCCAGCAGCTGGGGACTAGCGGGAAACAATGAGCAGTTCTTC.

This clonotype was found many times. The chain recombines TRBV7-2 with TRBJ1-2, with 10 bases identical to TRBD1. Germline V gene sequence: CDR1 SGHTA, CDR2 FQGNSA. Trimming took 5 bases from V and 4 from J; bases not matched to a gene: 13. This CDR3 contains 17 residues. The CDR3 here is CASSLHQPGTGAYGYTF. For the CDR3, the DNA is TGTGCCAGCAGCCTCCACCAACCCGGGACAGGGGCCTATGGCTACACCTTC.

There are a few counts of this clonotype. The chain employs TRBV7-2 and TRBJ2-3; 9 bases agree with TRBD2. The J segment lost 2 bases and the V segment lost 1 base, leaving 7 bases of the junction unmatched. The germline gives CDR1 SGHTA, CDR2 FQGNSA. The CDR3 is made up of 17 amino acids. CDR3 bases: TGTGCCAGCAGCTTAGGATTCGGCGGGGGGGCCACAGATACGCAGTATTTT. It specifies CASSLGFGGGATDTQYF. Based on the CDR3 plus reference TRBV7-2 and TRBJ2-3, the full variable domain is GAGVSQSPSNKVTEKGKDVELRCDPISGHTALYWYRQSLGQGLEFLIYFQGNSAPDKSGLPSDRFSAERTGGSVSTLTIQRTQQEDSAVYLCASSLGFGGGATDTQYFGPGTRLTVL.

This clonotype has at least ten counts. V gene TRBV25-1 combines with J gene TRBJ2-3; 7 bases map to TRBD2. The germline CDR1 and CDR2 sequences are MGHDK and SYGVNS. With 0 bases clipped from V and 4 bases from J, the junction kept 10 bases outside the gene matches. The CDR3 sequence is 17 residues long. The CDR3 here is CASSEYNAGEVADTQYF. In DNA, the CDR3 is TGTGCCAGCAGTGAATATAACGCGGGAGAGGTGGCAGATACGCAGTATTTT.